A selection of T cell receptor beta chains follows, all from one sample in a study of CD8+ T cells in alopecia areata. TCRdb keeps only in-frame clones here, not all; method: immunoSEQ multiplex PCR. The sample carries about 190,000 clones, about 65% recorded once. The sequences come from CD4+ T cells sorted from blood, collected between weeks 49 and 50, from a patient treated with tofacitinib. The receptors come from a human donor with alopecia areata. CDR3s include the opening cysteine and the closing phenylalanine or tryptophan. A D gene is named only where the DNA matches it firmly.

J gene | V gene | D gene | CDR3 protein
TRBJ1-1 | TRBV19 | - | CASSGWQGLGEAFF
TRBJ1-1 | TRBV5-1 | - | CASSLAPVAEAFF
TRBJ1-6 | TRBV7-8 | TRBD1 | CASSADRVGLKNSPLHF
TRBJ1-1 | TRBV30 | TRBD1 | CAWRDRGDTEAFF
TRBJ2-2 | TRBV5-1 | - | CASSLGGSDTGELFF
TRBJ1-2 | TRBV30 | - | CAWSASYGYTF
TRBJ2-6 | TRBV2 | - | CASSGSSSGANVLTF
TRBJ1-5 | TRBV7-8 | - | CASSLAGQGNQPQHF
TRBJ1-4 | TRBV15 | - | CATSRDYEKLFF
TRBJ2-3 | TRBV29-1 | - | CSVARDTDTQYF
TRBJ1-2 | TRBV12-5 | TRBD1 | CASGLGQGRGYTF
TRBJ1-2 | TRBV5-5 | - | CASSSDSAYGYTF
TRBJ2-4 | TRBV2 | TRBD2 | CASSGPRASGGNIQYF
TRBJ1-2 | TRBV6-4 | - | CASRADRSNYGYTF
TRBJ2-7 | TRBV29-1 | - | CSVLAGLNSYEQYF
TRBJ2-7 | TRBV9 | - | CASSLAANGEQYF
TRBJ1-1 | TRBV7-6 | TRBD1 | CASSLQTGTVNTEAFF
TRBJ1-3 | TRBV2 | - | CASSADNTIYF
TRBJ1-6 | TRBV7-3 | - | CASSSQGAISPLHF
TRBJ1-5 | TRBV30 | - | CAWSPEGSRQGNQPQHF
TRBJ2-1 | TRBV10-3 | - | CAIGNNEQFF
TRBJ1-6 | TRBV19 | - | CASQTDNSPLHF
TRBJ1-1 | TRBV29-1 | - | CSVARLTGNTEAFF
TRBJ2-7 | TRBV5-1 | TRBD2 | CASSLEASGSYEQYF
TRBJ2-2 | TRBV6-1 | TRBD1 | CASKYRGDTGELFF
TRBJ2-5 | TRBV12-5 | TRBD1 | CASGSGQGRVETQYF
TRBJ2-7 | TRBV29-1 | TRBD1 | CSAETGTGTYEQYF
TRBJ2-7 | TRBV29-1 | TRBD1 | CSVERGQGSPSEQYF
TRBJ1-5 | TRBV6-5 | - | CASRRIGGQNQPQHF
TRBJ1-2 | TRBV6-6 | TRBD1 | CASSLRQGIDYGYTF
TRBJ2-3 | TRBV7-7 | TRBD2 | CASSPGTSGKTDTQYF
TRBJ2-1 | TRBV7-2 | - | CASSLAFGGYNEQFF
TRBJ2-5 | TRBV4-3 | - | CASSQEQGRGETQYF
TRBJ2-7 | TRBV6-6 | TRBD1 | CASRGTGSYEQYF
TRBJ2-2 | TRBV5-4 | - | CASSQGGRGTGELFF
TRBJ2-2 | TRBV29-1 | TRBD1 | CSVTGGSGLTGELFF
TRBJ2-3 | TRBV29-1 | TRBD2 | CSVPGTSYSDTQYF